This TCR beta chain originates from a study of T cell clones after liver transplantation. In its sample, this clone was seen once. The repertoire was sequenced with immunoSEQ multiplex PCR; TCRdb's copy has only in-frame clones and lacks some. The table lists over 90,000 clones, about 81% of them singletons. Germline trimming cut 6 bases from V and 9 bases from J; bases unmatched to any gene: 13. The germline gives CDR1 MDHEN, CDR2 SYDVKM. The CDR3 is made up of 16 amino acids. The clonotype was recovered from a human patient who received a liver transplant. Some T cells may trace back to the graft donor. The chain employs TRBV28 and TRBJ2-1, with TRBD2 identical over 11 bases. The input for sequencing was CD4+ T cells from blood, taken approximately 50 months after liver transplant. CDR3 amino acids: CASRPISGRASSEQFF. CDR3 nucleotide sequence: TGTGCCAGCAGGCCGATTAGCGGGAGGGCGAGTAGTGAGCAGTTCTTC.